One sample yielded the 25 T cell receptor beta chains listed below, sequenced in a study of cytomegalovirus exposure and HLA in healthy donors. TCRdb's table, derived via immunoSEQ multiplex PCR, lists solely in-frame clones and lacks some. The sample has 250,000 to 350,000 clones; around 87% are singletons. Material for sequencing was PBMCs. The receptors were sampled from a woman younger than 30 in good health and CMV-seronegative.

The CDR3 reads CASSQNRGNYGYTF. The CDR3 DNA follows: TGTGCCAGCTCGCAAAACAGGGGAAACTATGGCTACACCTTC. The gene calls are TRBV18 and TRBJ1-2, with TRBD1 matching 7 bases. The CDR3 consists of 14 residues. V lost 6 bases, J lost 2 bases, and 6 bases stayed unmatched. Germline assignment: CDR1 KGHSH and CDR2 LQKENI.

CDR3 sequence reads: CASSLGGSGANVLTF. CDR3 nucleotide sequence: TGTGCCAGCAGTTTAGGGGGGAGTGGGGCCAACGTCCTGACTTTC. The V call is TRBV28, the J call TRBJ2-6; tentatively, D is TRBD2 (6 bases). From germline, CDR1 is MDHEN and CDR2 SYDVKM. The CDR3 covers 15 residues. Trimming removed 2 bases at V and 3 bases at J, with 8 bases between. The complete variable domain, with remaining parts taken from reference TRBV28 and TRBJ2-6, reads DVKVTQSSRYLVKRTGEKVFLECVQDMDHENMFWYRQDPGLGLRLIYFSYDVKMKEKGDIPEGYSVSREKKERFSLILESASTNQTSMYLCASSLGGSGANVLTFGAGSRLTVL.

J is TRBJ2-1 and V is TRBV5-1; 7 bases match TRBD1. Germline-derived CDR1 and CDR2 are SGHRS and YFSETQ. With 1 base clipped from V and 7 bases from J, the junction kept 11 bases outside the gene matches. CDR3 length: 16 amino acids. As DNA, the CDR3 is TGCGCCAGCAGCTTGTACGACCGAACGACAGGGAATGAGCAGTTCTTC. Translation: CASSLYDRTTGNEQFF.

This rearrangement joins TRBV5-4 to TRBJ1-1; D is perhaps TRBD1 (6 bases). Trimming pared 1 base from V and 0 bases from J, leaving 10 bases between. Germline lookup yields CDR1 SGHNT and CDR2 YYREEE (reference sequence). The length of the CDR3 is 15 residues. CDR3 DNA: TGTGCCAGCAGCTTGTCAGGGGATCTGAACACTGAAGCTTTCTTT. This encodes CASSLSGDLNTEAFF.

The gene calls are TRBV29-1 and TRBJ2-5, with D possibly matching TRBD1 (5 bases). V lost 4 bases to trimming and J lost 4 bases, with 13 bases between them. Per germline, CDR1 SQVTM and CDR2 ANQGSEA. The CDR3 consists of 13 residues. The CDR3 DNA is TGCAGCGTTGCTGGGTCCAGGGTAGAGACCCAGTACTTC. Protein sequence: CSVAGSRVETQYF.

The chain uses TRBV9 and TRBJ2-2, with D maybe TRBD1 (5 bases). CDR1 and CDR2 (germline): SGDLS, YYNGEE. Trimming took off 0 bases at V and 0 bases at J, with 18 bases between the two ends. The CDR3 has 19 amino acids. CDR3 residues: CASSVGPPPSDTNTGELFF. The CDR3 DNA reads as TGTGCCAGCAGCGTAGGCCCACCGCCATCGGACACGAACACCGGGGAGCTGTTTTTT. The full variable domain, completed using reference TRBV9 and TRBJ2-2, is DSGVTQTPKHLITATGQRVTLRCSPRSGDLSVYWYQQSLDQGLQFLIQYYNGEERAKGNILERFSAQQFPDLHSELNLSSLELGDSALYFCASSVGPPPSDTNTGELFFGEGSRLTVL.

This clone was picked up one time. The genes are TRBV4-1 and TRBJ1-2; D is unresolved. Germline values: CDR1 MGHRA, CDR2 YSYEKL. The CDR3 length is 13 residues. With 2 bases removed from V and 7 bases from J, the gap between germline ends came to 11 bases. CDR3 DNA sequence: TGCGCCAGCAGCCAAATTCCGGGATTTGGCTACACCTTC. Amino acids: CASSQIPGFGYTF.

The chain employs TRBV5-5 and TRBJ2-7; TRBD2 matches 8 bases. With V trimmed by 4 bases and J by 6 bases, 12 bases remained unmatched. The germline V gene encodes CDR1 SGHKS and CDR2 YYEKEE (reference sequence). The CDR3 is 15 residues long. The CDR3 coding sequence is TGTGCCAGCAGCATCCAGGGAGCGGGAGCTTTCGAGCAGTACTTC. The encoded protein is CASSIQGAGAFEQYF.

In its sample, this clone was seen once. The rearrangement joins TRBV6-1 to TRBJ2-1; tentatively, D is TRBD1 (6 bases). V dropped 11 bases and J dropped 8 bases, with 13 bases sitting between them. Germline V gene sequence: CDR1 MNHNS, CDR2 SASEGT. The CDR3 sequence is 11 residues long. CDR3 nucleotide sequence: TGTGCCGGGGGCTGGGCCCATGAGCAGTTCTTC. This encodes CAGGWAHEQFF.

CDR3 DNA sequence: TGCGCCAGCAGTCCCCTCCGGGGTGGTTCACCCCTCCACTTT. Translated: CASSPLRGGSPLHF. J is TRBJ1-6 and V is TRBV23-1, with D unclear. TRBV23-1 is annotated as an ORF whose role is uncertain. This CDR3 comprises 14 residues. Trimming pared 4 bases from V and 9 bases from J, leaving 13 bases between.

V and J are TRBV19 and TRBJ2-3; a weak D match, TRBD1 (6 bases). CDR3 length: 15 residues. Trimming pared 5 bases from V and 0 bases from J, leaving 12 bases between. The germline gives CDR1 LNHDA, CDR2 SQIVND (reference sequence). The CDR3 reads CASSPGQTSTDTQYF. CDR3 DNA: TGTGCCAGTAGTCCCGGACAGACTAGCACAGATACGCAGTATTTT.

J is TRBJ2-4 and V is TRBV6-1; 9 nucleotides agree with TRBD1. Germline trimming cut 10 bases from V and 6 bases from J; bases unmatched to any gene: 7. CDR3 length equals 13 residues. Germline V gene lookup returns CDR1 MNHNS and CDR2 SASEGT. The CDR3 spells CAISGTGLNIQYF. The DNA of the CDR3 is TGTGCCATCTCCGGGACAGGGCTAAACATTCAGTACTTC.

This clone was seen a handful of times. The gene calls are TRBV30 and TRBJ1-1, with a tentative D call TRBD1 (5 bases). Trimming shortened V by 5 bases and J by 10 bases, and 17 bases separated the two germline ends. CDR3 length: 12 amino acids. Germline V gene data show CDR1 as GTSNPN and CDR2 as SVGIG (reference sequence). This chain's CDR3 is CAWSSGEVGAFF. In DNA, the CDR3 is TGTGCCTGGTCGTCGGGGGAAGTGGGAGCTTTCTTT.

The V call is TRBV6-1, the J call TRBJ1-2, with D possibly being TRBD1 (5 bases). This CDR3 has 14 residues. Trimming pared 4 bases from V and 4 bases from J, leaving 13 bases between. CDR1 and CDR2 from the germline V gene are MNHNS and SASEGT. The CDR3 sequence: CASSVRHQGYGYTF. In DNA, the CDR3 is TGTGCCAGCAGTGTAAGACACCAGGGCTATGGCTACACCTTC.

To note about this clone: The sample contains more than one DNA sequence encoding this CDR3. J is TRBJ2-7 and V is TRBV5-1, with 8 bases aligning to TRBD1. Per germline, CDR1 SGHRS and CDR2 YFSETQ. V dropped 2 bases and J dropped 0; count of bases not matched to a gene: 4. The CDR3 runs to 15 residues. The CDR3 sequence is CASSLGQGSSYEQYF. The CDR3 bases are TGCGCCAGCAGCTTAGGACAGGGCAGCTCCTACGAGCAGTACTTC.

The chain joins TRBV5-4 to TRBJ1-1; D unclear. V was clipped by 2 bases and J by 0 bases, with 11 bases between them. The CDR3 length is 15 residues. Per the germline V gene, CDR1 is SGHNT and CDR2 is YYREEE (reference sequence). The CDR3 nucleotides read TGTGCCAGCAGCTTTCTTGCGGACTTGAACACTGAAGCTTTCTTT. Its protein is CASSFLADLNTEAFF. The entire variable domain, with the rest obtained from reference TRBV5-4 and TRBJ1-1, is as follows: ETGVTQSPTHLIKTRGQQVTLRCSSQSGHNTVSWYQQALGQGPQFIFQYYREEENGRGNFPPRFSGLQFPNYSSELNVNALELDDSALYLCASSFLADLNTEAFFGQGTRLTVV.

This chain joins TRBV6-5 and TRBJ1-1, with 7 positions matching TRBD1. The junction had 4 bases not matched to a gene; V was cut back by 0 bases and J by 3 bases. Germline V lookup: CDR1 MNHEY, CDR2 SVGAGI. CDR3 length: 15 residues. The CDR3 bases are TGTGCCAGCAGTTACTCGAAGAGGGGGCACACTGAAGCTTTCTTT. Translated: CASSYSKRGHTEAFF.

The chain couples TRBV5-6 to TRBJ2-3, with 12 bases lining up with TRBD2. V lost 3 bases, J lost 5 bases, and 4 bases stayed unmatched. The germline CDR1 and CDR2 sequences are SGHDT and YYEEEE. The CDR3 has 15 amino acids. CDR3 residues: CASSSVGLAGDTQYF. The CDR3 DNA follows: TGTGCCAGCAGCTCGGTGGGACTAGCGGGAGATACGCAGTATTTT.

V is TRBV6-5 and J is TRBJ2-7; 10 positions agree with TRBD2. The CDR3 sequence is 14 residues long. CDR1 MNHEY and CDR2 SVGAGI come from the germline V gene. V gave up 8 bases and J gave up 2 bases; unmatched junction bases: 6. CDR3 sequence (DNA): TGTGCCAGCCAACGGACTAGCGGAACCTACGAGCAGTACTTC. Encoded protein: CASQRTSGTYEQYF.

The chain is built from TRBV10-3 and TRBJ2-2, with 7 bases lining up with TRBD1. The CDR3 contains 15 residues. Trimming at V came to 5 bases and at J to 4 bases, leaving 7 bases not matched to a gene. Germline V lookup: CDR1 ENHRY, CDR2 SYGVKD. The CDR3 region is CAISISNRGTGELFF. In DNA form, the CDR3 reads TGTGCCATCAGTATATCAAACAGGGGCACCGGGGAGCTGTTTTTT.

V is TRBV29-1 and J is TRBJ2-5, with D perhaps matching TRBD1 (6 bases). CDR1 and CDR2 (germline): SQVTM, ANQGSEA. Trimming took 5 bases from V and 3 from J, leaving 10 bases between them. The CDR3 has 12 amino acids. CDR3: CSVQGRKETQYF. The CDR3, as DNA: TGCAGCGTTCAGGGGCGGAAAGAGACCCAGTACTTC.

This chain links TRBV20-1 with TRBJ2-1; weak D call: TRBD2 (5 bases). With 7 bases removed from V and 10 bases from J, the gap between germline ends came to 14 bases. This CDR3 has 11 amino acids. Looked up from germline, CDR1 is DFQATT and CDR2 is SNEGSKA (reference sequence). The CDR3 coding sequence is TGCAGTGTTGGACGACCGGGGGAGCAGTTCTTC. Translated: CSVGRPGEQFF.

CDR3 in amino acids: CASSWSGGYEQYF. In DNA, the CDR3 is TGTGCCAGCAGCTGGAGCGGGGGCTACGAGCAGTACTTC. This chain links TRBV7-7 with TRBJ2-7, with 8 bases identical to TRBD2. Germline CDR1 SSHAT, CDR2 FNYEAQ (reference sequence). The V gene end was trimmed by 4 bases and the J gene end by 3 bases; junction bases not matched to a gene: 2. CDR3 length: 13 amino acids.

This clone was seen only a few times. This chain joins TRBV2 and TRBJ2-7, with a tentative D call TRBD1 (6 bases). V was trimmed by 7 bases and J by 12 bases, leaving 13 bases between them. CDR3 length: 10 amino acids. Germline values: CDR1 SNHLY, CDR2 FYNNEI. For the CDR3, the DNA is TGTGCCAGCAAGGGGGTTTGGGGGTACTTC. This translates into CASKGVWGYF.

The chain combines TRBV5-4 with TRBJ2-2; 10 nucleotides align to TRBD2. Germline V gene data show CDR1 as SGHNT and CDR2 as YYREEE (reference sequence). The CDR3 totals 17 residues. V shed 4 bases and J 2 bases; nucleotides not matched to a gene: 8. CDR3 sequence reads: CASSRASSGRNTGELFF. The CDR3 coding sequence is TGTGCCAGCAGCCGCGCCTCTAGCGGGAGAAACACCGGGGAGCTGTTTTTT.